This T cell receptor (beta chain) was documented in a study of human T cells and chemical hapten exposure. Study background: Patients, mostly women, had alopecia areata, alopecia totalis or alopecia universalis.

Indicated time point: patch test 2, 6 weeks after DPC sensitization. Sample treatment: therapeutic diphenylcyclopropenone sensitization with weekly scalp DPC. Those who donated were patients with alopecia, 18 to 70 years of age, and suitable for DPC. This clonotype was found a few times. Trimming shortened V by 1 base and J by 4 bases, and 4 bases separated the two germline ends. The CDR3 spans 13 residues. Germline CDR1 reads SGHAT; CDR2 reads FQNNGV. Each CDR3 protein is one row after TCRdb ran MiXCR on the RACE reads. This sample has approximately 89,000 distinct CDR3 sequences; roughly 10% occur once, and the top ten carry 2.5%.

The source was whole blood, collected in connection with sensitization to the hapten diphenylcyclopropenone (DPC). This clonotype was sampled from a woman in her twenties or thirties with alopecia areata. Some clones in this sample may be carry-over from other donors' samples. The gene calls are TRBV11-2 and TRBJ2-2; D not resolved. CDR3 sequence (DNA): TGTGCCAGCAGCTTAGGCATCACCGGGGAGCTGTTTTTT. Amino acid sequence: CASSLGITGELFF.